The TCR beta chain described here comes from a study of neurological immune-mediated disorders. Germline values: CDR1 DFQATT, CDR2 SNEGSKA (reference sequence). The CDR3 sequence is 16 residues long. The J segment lost 3 bases and the V segment lost 2 bases, leaving 7 bases of the junction unmatched. This clonotype came up many times. Unsorted libraries were derived from 2 million PBMCs stored at -80 C. 5'RACE with 10-nucleotide random UMIs produced the cDNA. TCRdb used MiXCR to reprocess the 5' RACE reads, holding one entry per CDR3 protein. The data contain roughly 50,000 distinct CDR3 sequences, 10% of them singletons.

This receptor was identified in a man in his 70s with HTLV-1-associated myelopathy (HAM/TSP). The sample taken for sequencing was PBMCs. The chain couples TRBV20-1 to TRBJ2-1; 10 positions match TRBD2. The CDR3 DNA sequence: TGCAGTGCTAGACTAGCGGGAGCGAAAATCTACAATGAGCAGTTCTTC. It translates to CSARLAGAKIYNEQFF.